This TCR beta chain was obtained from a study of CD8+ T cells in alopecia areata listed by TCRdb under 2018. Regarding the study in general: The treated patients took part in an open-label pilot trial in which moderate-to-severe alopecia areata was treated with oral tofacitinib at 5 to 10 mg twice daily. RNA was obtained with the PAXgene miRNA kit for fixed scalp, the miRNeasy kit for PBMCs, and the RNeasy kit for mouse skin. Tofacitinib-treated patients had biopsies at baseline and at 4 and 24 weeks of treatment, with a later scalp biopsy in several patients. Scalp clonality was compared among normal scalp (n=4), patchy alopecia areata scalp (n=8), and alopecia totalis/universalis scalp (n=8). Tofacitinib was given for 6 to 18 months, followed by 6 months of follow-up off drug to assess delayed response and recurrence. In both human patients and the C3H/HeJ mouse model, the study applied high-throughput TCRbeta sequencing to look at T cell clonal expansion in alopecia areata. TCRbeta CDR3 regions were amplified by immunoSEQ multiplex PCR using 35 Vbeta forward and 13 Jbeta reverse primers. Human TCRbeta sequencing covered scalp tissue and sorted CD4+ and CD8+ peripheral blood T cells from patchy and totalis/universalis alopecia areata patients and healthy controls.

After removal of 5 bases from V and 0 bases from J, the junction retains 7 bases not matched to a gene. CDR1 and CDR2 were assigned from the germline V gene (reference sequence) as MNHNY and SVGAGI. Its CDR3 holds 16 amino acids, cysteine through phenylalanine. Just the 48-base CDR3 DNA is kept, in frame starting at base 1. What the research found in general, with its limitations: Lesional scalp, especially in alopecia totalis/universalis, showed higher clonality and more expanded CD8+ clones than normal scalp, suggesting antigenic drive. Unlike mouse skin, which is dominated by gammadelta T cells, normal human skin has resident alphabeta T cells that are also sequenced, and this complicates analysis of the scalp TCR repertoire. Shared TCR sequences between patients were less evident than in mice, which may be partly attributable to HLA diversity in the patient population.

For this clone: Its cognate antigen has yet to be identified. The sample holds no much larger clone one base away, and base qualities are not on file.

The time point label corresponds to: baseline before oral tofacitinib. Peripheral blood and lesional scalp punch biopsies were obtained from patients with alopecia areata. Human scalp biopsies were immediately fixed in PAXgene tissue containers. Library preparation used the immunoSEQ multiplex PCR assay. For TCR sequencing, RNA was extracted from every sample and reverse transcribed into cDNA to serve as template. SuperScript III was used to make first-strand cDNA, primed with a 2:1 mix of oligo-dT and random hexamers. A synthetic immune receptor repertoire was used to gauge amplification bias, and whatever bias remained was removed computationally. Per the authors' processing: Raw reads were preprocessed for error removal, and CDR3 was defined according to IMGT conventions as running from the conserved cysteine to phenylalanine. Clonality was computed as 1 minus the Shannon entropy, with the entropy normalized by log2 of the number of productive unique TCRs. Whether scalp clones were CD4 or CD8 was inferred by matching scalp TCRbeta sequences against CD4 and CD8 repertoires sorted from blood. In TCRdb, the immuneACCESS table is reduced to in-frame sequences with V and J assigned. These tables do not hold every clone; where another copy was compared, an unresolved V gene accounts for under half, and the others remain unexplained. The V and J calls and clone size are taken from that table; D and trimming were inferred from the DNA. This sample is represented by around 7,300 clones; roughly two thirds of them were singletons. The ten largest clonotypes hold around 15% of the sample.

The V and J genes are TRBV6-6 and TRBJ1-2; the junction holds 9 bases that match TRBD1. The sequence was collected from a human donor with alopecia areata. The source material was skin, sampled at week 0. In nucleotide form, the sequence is TGTGCCAGCAGTCCTCGGGACAGGGCGACTAACTATGGCTACACCTTC. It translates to CASSPRDRATNYGYTF.